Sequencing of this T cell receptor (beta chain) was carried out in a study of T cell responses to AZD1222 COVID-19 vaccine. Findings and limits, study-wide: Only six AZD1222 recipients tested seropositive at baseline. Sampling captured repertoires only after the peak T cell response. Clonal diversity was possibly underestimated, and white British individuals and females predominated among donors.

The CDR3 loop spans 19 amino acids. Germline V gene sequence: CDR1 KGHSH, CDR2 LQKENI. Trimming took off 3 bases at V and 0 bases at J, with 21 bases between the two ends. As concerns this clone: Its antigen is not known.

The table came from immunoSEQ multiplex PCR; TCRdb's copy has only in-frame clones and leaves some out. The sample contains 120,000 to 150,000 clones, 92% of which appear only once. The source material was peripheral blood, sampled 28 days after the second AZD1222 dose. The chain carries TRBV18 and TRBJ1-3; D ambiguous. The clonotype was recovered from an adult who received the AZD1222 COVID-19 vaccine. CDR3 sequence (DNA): TGTGCCAGCTCACCGAGACACATGGACCGTCAGAGCTCTGGAAACACCATATATTTT. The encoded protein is CASSPRHMDRQSSGNTIYF.